This TCR beta chain was sequenced for a study of T cell responses to AZD1222 COVID-19 vaccine. General study results and limits: Mostly white British, mostly female donors; authors suggested clonal diversity may be underestimated. Vaccine-related CD4 TCRs covered spike, predominating at 160-218 and 743-854. Only a handful of AZD1222 recipients, six or seven in all, had baseline seropositivity. In all cases, repertoires were sampled only after the peak T cell response.

In germline, CDR1 is SGHTA, CDR2 FQGNSA. The CDR3 consists of 14 residues. Trimming removed 7 bases at V and 5 bases at J, with 15 bases between. This clone occurred once. Its antigen remains unknown. Method: immunoSEQ multiplex PCR; TCRdb's copy keeps in-frame clones and lacks some. The sample lists about 120,000 clones; 85% to 95% were seen once. The chain couples TRBV7-2 to TRBJ2-1, with D tentatively TRBD2 (6 bases). The source material was peripheral blood, sampled on day 0 of AZD1222 vaccination. This sequence originates from an adult in good health. The CDR3 DNA follows: TGTGCCAGCACCCTGGCGGGGCGGCACAATGAGCAGTTCTTC. This gives the protein CASTLAGRHNEQFF.